Below are 15 T cell receptor beta chains sequenced from a single sample in a study of shared clonotypes between healthy human individuals (TCRdb year 2020). Library prep was done by the immunoSEQ multiplex PCR assay. Drawn from immuneACCESS, this table holds only the in-frame rearrangements with V and J called that TCRdb kept. Clones are partly lost; checked studies trace under half to an unresolved V gene and leave the rest unexplained. Counted in this sample were some 1.5 million clones; more than 95% of them appeared once. Together, the top ten hold 1.2% of the sample. The specimen sequenced was naive CD4+ T cells sorted from blood. What this sample's cell subset or site label stands for: CD45RA+ positively selected. The receptor source for this set is a man aged 25 to 40 in good health.

The chain links TRBV7-8 to TRBJ2-3, with D possibly matching TRBD1 (6 bases). V shed 3 bases and J shed 2 bases, with 15 bases lying between them. CDR3 length: 16 amino acids. Germline loops: CDR1 SGHVS, CDR2 FQNEAQ. In nucleotides, the CDR3 is TGTGCCAGCAGCTTCCGGGACACTCTAGACACAGATACGCAGTATTTT. Translation gives CASSFRDTLDTDTQYF.

V and J are TRBV6-6 and TRBJ1-4; perhaps TRBD1 as D (5 bases). Trimming removed 3 bases from V and 4 bases from J, with 15 bases in between. The CDR3 runs to 16 residues. CDR1 is MNHNY, CDR2 SVGAGI, per germline (reference sequence). Written as DNA, the CDR3 is TGTGCCAGCAGTTATTCTCCACAGGCTATTAATGAAAAACTGTTTTTT. It codes for CASSYSPQAINEKLFF.

Regarding this clone: The same CDR3 arises from other DNA sequences in this sample as well. The chain links TRBV28 to TRBJ2-3; perhaps TRBD2 as D (6 bases). Germline V gene sequence: CDR1 MDHEN, CDR2 SYDVKM. The CDR3 is 13 residues long. Trimming removed 6 bases at V and 0 bases at J, with 7 bases between. The DNA for the CDR3 is TGTGCCAGCAGGGGGGGAAGCACAGATACGCAGTATTTT. Its translation: CASRGGSTDTQYF.

This chain uses TRBV4-1 with TRBJ2-1; D could derive from TRBD1 or TRBD2 (5 bases each). V gave up 6 bases and J gave up 4 bases, with 19 bases separating them. The CDR3 totals 16 residues. Germline V CDR1 and CDR2: MGHRA, YSYEKL. CDR3 loop: CASSLAGGGGYNEQFF. The CDR3 DNA reads TGCGCCAGCAGTTTGGCCGGTGGGGGTGGATACAATGAGCAGTTCTTC.

The rearrangement joins TRBV29-1 to TRBJ2-2; D gene uncertain. CDR3 size: 14 residues. Germline-derived CDR1 and CDR2 are SQVTM and ANQGSEA. The V end lost 3 bases, the J end lost 1 base, and 9 bases lay between the germline ends. The CDR3 sequence: CSVDLGKNTGELFF. For the CDR3, the DNA is TGCAGCGTTGATCTGGGAAAGAACACCGGGGAGCTGTTTTTT.

CDR3 amino acids: CASSLKAGDYTQYF. The CDR3 nucleotides read TGCGCCAGCAGCCTTAAGGCAGGGGATTATACGCAGTATTTT. The genes are TRBV5-1 and TRBJ2-3; TRBD1 is a possible D gene (6 bases). The germline CDR1 and CDR2 sequences are SGHRS and YFSETQ. This CDR3 contains 14 residues. Trimming left V 4 bases short and J 7 bases short, with 16 bases between.

This chain uses TRBV27 with TRBJ2-2, with a tentative D call TRBD2 (6 bases). Trimming stripped 8 bases from V and 1 base from J, with 11 bases between. The V gene's germline CDR1 is MNHEY and CDR2 SMNVEV (reference sequence). The CDR3 spans 14 residues. This CDR3 reads CASRYSGNTGELFF. CDR3 coding DNA: TGTGCCAGCCGATATAGCGGGAACACCGGGGAGCTGTTTTTT.

This sequence joins TRBV5-1 and TRBJ2-5; D might be TRBD2 (6 bases). The germline V gene encodes CDR1 SGHRS and CDR2 YFSETQ. This CDR3 is built from 14 residues. The germline V and J ends were trimmed by 5 bases and 5 bases, with 16 bases remaining between them. In DNA form, the CDR3 reads TGCGCCAGCAGTAAGGCAGTGGCGGGGGAGACCCAGTACTTC. It translates to CASSKAVAGETQYF.

This clone was counted once. The genes are TRBV29-1 and TRBJ2-3; D is perhaps TRBD2 (6 bases). V was cut by 3 bases and J by 4 bases, with 11 bases left in between. This CDR3 is built from 13 residues. The germline V gene has CDR1 SQVTM and CDR2 ANQGSEA. The CDR3 spells CSVETRRADTQYF. As DNA, the CDR3 is TGCAGCGTTGAGACTAGACGCGCAGATACGCAGTATTTT.

The chain uses TRBV19 and TRBJ1-3; TRBD1 is a possible D gene (5 bases). Germline V gives CDR1 LNHDA, CDR2 SQIVND (reference sequence). There are 17 residues in the CDR3. Trimming stripped 0 bases from V and 0 bases from J, with 12 bases between. CDR3 residues: CASSIDLRGRSGNTIYF. The CDR3 region has the DNA TGTGCCAGTAGTATAGATCTGCGGGGCCGCTCTGGAAACACCATATATTTT.

CDR3 DNA: TGTGCCAGCAGCCGGGGCTTGGAGCAGTACTTC. Translation gives CASSRGLEQYF. The chain joins TRBV9 to TRBJ2-7, with D possibly called TRBD1 or TRBD2 (5 bases each). V was clipped by 4 bases and J by 7 bases, with 9 bases between them. The CDR3 has 11 residues. Per the germline V gene, CDR1 is SGDLS and CDR2 is YYNGEE.

The genes are TRBV19 and TRBJ1-5; 10 nucleotides line up with TRBD1. This CDR3 is built from 16 residues. V shed 7 bases and J 2 bases; nucleotides not matched to a gene: 8. Germline V gene sequence: CDR1 LNHDA, CDR2 SQIVND (reference sequence). CDR3 protein: CASKKTGGVGNQPQHF. The CDR3 region has the DNA TGTGCCAGTAAAAAGACAGGGGGCGTAGGCAATCAGCCCCAGCATTTT.

The chain's CDR3 is CASSPPNGGTQYF. CDR3 nucleotide sequence: TGTGCCAGCTCACCACCGAACGGGGGGACCCAGTACTTC. The J gene is TRBJ2-5, the V gene TRBV18; possibly TRBD2 for D (6 bases). CDR1 is KGHSH and CDR2 is LQKENI in the germline V gene. The CDR3 has 13 residues. V lost 0 bases to trimming and J lost 7 bases, with 9 bases between them.

V is TRBV30 and J is TRBJ2-3; no reliable D call. Germline V lookup: CDR1 GTSNPN, CDR2 SVGIG (reference sequence). The germline V and J ends were trimmed by 2 bases and 3 bases, with 9 bases remaining between them. CDR3 length equals 13 residues. The CDR3, as DNA: TGTGCCTGGAGTTTACTCAGAACAGATACGCAGTATTTT. It codes for CAWSLLRTDTQYF.

CDR3 sequence (DNA): TGTGCCAGCACGAACGGACTCTACGAGCAGTACTTC. This encodes CASTNGLYEQYF. The genes are TRBV28 and TRBJ2-7; D possibly corresponds to TRBD2 (5 bases). V lost 7 bases and J lost 3, with 10 bases in between. CDR1 MDHEN and CDR2 SYDVKM come from the germline V gene. The CDR3 totals 12 residues.